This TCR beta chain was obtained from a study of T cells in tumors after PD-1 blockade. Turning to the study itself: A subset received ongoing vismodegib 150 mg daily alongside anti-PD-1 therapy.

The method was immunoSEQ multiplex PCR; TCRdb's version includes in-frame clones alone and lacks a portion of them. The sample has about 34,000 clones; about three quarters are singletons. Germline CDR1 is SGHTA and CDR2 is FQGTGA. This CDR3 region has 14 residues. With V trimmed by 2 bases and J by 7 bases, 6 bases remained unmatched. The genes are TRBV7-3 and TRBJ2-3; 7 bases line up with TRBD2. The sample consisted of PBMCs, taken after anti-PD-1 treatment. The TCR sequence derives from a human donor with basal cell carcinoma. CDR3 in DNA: TGTGCCAGCAGCTTATTGGGAGGGCAAAATACGCAGTATTTT. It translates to CASSLLGGQNTQYF.